This TCR beta chain is drawn from a study of human T cells and chemical hapten exposure. Points from the study as a whole: There were significantly more large CDR3 similarity clusters among expanded TCRs than among controls.

Time point of the sample: pre-sensitization, week 0. Treatment indicated: therapeutic diphenylcyclopropenone sensitization with weekly scalp DPC. Germline V gene data show CDR1 as SQVTM and CDR2 as ANQGSEA. This CDR3 has 11 amino acids. Methods used by the authors: Sample TCR counts, which ranged from about 20,000 to 750,000, had a median of approximately 95,000. TCRdb re-called the RACE reads with MiXCR, one entry per CDR3 protein. TCRdb's processing, not the study's, gives the V and J calls here. The sample includes 99,000 or so distinct CDR3 sequences, 10% to 13% seen only once; the top ten take around 3.1%. This clonotype was recorded many times. Its specificity is unknown.

The source of this sequence is a woman aged 55-75 years with alopecia areata. Some clones in this sample may be carry-over from other donors' samples. The rearrangement joins TRBV29-1 to TRBJ1-2; weak D call: TRBD1 (6 bases). Sample: whole blood, taken in connection with sensitization to the hapten diphenylcyclopropenone (DPC). The CDR3 reads CGDNDNYGYTF. CDR3 DNA: TGCGGGGACAACGATAACTATGGCTACACCTTC.